Listed below are T cell receptor beta chains from one sample, sequenced in a study of cytomegalovirus exposure and HLA in healthy donors. Clones were read by immunoSEQ multiplex PCR, and TCRdb kept only the in-frame ones, dropping some. The sample includes some 260,000 clones, roughly 87% of them seen just once. What was sequenced was PBMCs. Every receptor here comes from a man aged 18 to 35 in good health and CMV-seropositive. Each CDR3 is given with its conserved first and last residue. Fields, in order: D gene, V gene, clone size, J gene, CDR3 protein, CDR3 DNA. D genes are given only for firm matches. Where a row states a size, it is once, few, many or the class of an expanded clone; other rows omit it.

>TRBD2|TRBV18|-|TRBJ2-7
CASSLSSASGGAYEQYF
TGTGCCAGCTCACTAAGCTCTGCTAGCGGAGGGGCCTACGAGCAGTACTTC
>-|TRBV27|-|TRBJ1-1
CASSSGRSNEAFF
TGTGCCAGCAGTTCTGGCCGATCAAATGAAGCTTTCTTT
>TRBD1|TRBV28|-|TRBJ2-7
CASKPGQLYEQYF
TGTGCCAGCAAGCCGGGACAGCTCTACGAGCAGTACTTC
>-|TRBV2|-|TRBJ2-7
CASERLSYEQYF
TGTGCCAGCGAACGACTTTCCTACGAGCAGTACTTC
>-|TRBV25-1|-|TRBJ2-3
CASSVSGVADTQYF
TGTGCCAGCAGTGTATCGGGAGTGGCAGATACGCAGTATTTT
>-|TRBV5-6|-|TRBJ2-7
CASSSTQGIPYEQYF
TGTGCCAGCAGTTCTACGCAGGGGATCCCCTACGAGCAGTACTTC
>TRBD2|TRBV10-1|-|TRBJ2-5
CASSNSGEETQYF
TGCGCCAGCAGCAATAGCGGGGAAGAGACCCAGTACTTC
>-|TRBV11-3|-|TRBJ2-7
CASSLGGAGSYEQYF
TGTGCCAGCAGCTTAGGAGGGGCTGGGTCCTACGAGCAGTACTTC
>-|TRBV4-1|-|TRBJ2-7
CASSQDWGPYEQYF
TGCGCCAGCAGCCAAGATTGGGGGCCCTACGAGCAGTACTTC
>-|TRBV7-2|-|TRBJ1-4
CASSLSRANEKLFF
TGTGCCAGCAGCTTGAGCAGGGCAAATGAAAAACTGTTTTTT
>-|TRBV30|once|TRBJ2-6
CAWSVQGLSGANVLTF
TGTGCCTGGAGTGTACAGGGACTTTCGGGGGCCAACGTCCTGACTTTC
>-|TRBV18|many|TRBJ1-1
CASSQGLVCFF
TGTGCCAGCTCACAGGGCCTCGTGTGCTTCTTT
>-|TRBV6-1|-|TRBJ1-2
CASIPSGNYGYTF
TGTGCCAGCATTCCCTCGGGTAACTATGGCTACACCTTC
>-|TRBV27|-|TRBJ1-4
CASSLRANEKLFF
TGTGCCAGCAGTTTACGAGCTAATGAAAAACTGTTTTTT
>-|TRBV27|-|TRBJ2-1
CASSLRENDNEQFF
TGTGCCAGCAGTTTACGGGAGAACGACAATGAGCAGTTCTTC
>-|TRBV7-8|-|TRBJ1-2
CASSFRVAYGYTF
TGTGCCAGCAGCTTTAGGGTCGCCTATGGCTACACCTTC
>-|TRBV6-5|-|TRBJ1-1
CASGRGRTENTEAFF
TGTGCCAGCGGAAGGGGACGGACAGAAAACACTGAAGCTTTCTTT
>TRBD2|TRBV28|once|TRBJ2-1
CASSSLGLAIDEQFF
TGTGCCAGCAGTTCCCTGGGACTAGCTATCGATGAGCAGTTCTTC
>TRBD1|TRBV5-1|-|TRBJ2-5
CASSPQGIPTQETQYF
TGCGCCAGCAGCCCACAGGGGATTCCTACCCAAGAGACCCAGTACTTC
>-|TRBV5-1|-|TRBJ2-7
CASSSRDPLGEQYF
TGCGCCAGCAGCTCCCGGGACCCGTTGGGGGAGCAGTACTTC
>-|TRBV7-9|once|TRBJ1-1
CASSFEGAEAFF
TGTGCCAGCAGCTTCGAGGGCGCTGAAGCTTTCTTT
>TRBD2|TRBV6-1|-|TRBJ2-1
CASRELAGGYNEQFF
TGTGCCAGCAGGGAACTAGCGGGAGGATATAATGAGCAGTTCTTC
>-|TRBV27|-|TRBJ2-7
CASSPNSYEQYF
TGTGCCAGCAGCCCAAACTCCTACGAGCAGTACTTC
>-|TRBV9|once|TRBJ1-4
CASSVGAGSNEKLFF
TGTGCCAGCAGCGTAGGCGCAGGGTCCAATGAAAAACTGTTTTTT
>-|TRBV6-6|once|TRBJ2-1
CASTASTMNEQFF
TGTGCCAGCACCGCCTCAACGATGAATGAGCAGTTCTTC
>TRBD1|TRBV6-1|once|TRBJ1-4
CASSIHRGEKLFF
TGTGCCAGCAGTATTCACAGGGGAGAAAAACTGTTTTTT
>TRBD1|TRBV5-1|-|TRBJ2-7
CASSTGTGSRGHEQYF
TGCGCCAGCAGCACAGGGACAGGGAGCAGGGGCCACGAGCAGTACTTC
>TRBD1|TRBV25-1|-|TRBJ1-1
CASSADRASTEAFF
TGTGCCAGCAGTGCTGACAGGGCAAGCACTGAAGCTTTCTTT
>-|TRBV27|-|TRBJ2-3
CASSLGWGQSTDTQYF
TGTGCCAGCAGTTTAGGGTGGGGGCAGAGCACAGATACGCAGTATTTT
>TRBD1|TRBV2|-|TRBJ2-7
CASIADRGTYEQYF
TGTGCCAGCATTGCGGACAGGGGAACCTACGAGCAGTACTTC
>-|TRBV6-5|-|TRBJ2-1
CASTDTGTLYEFF
TGTGCCAGCACTGACACCGGGACACTCTACGAGTTCTTC
>-|TRBV25-1|-|TRBJ1-3
CASSDRTRNTIYF
TGTGCCAGCAGTGATCGGACGCGAAACACCATATATTTT
>-|TRBV6-5|-|TRBJ2-2
CASSYGWTGELFF
TGTGCCAGCAGTTACGGGTGGACCGGGGAGCTGTTTTTT
>-|TRBV4-1|-|TRBJ1-2
CASSQMRGDGGYGYTF
TGCGCCAGCAGCCAGATGCGGGGGGACGGGGGGTATGGCTACACCTTC
>TRBD1|TRBV25-1|-|TRBJ2-3
CASRSGTGSDTQYF
TGTGCCAGCAGATCCGGGACAGGGTCCGATACGCAGTATTTT
>-|TRBV19|-|TRBJ2-7
CASSIGGQFGEQYF
TGTGCCAGTAGTATCGGGGGCCAGTTCGGCGAGCAGTACTTC
>TRBD2|TRBV14|-|TRBJ2-7
CASSHLAGSLREQYF
TGTGCCAGCAGCCACTTAGCGGGTTCACTACGAGAGCAGTACTTC
>TRBD1|TRBV5-1|once|TRBJ1-1
CASSPDRGTEAFF
TGCGCCAGCAGCCCTGACAGGGGGACTGAAGCTTTCTTT
>-|TRBV18|-|TRBJ1-5
CASSTTGYDQPQHF
TGTGCCAGCTCAACTACAGGGTACGATCAGCCCCAGCATTTT
>-|TRBV5-1|-|TRBJ1-1
CASSLELGVNTEAFF
TGCGCCAGCAGCTTGGAGCTAGGTGTTAACACTGAAGCTTTCTTT
>-|TRBV11-3|-|TRBJ2-7
CASSSISGYEQYF
TGTGCCAGCAGCTCTATTAGCGGATACGAGCAGTACTTC
>TRBD2|TRBV27|-|TRBJ2-1
CASSLLAGGSYNEQFF
TGTGCCAGCAGTTTATTAGCGGGGGGCTCCTACAATGAGCAGTTCTTC
>-|TRBV27|-|TRBJ1-5
CASSLSGLPGGSNQPQHF
TGTGCCAGCAGTTTATCGGGCCTACCGGGGGGAAGCAATCAGCCCCAGCATTTT
>-|TRBV11-3|few|TRBJ1-1
CASSLDAHTEAFF
TGTGCCAGCAGCTTAGATGCGCACACTGAAGCTTTCTTT
>-|TRBV29-1|-|TRBJ2-4
CSAEDGGTGAKNIQYF
TGCAGCGCAGAGGACGGGGGTACGGGCGCCAAAAACATTCAGTACTTC
>-|TRBV5-5|-|TRBJ1-3
CASSWELGKSGNTIYF
TGTGCCAGCAGCTGGGAACTTGGGAAAAGCGGAAACACCATATATTTT
>TRBD1|TRBV10-3|once|TRBJ2-7
CAISSGTGTYEQYF
TGTGCCATCAGTTCCGGGACAGGGACCTACGAGCAGTACTTC
>TRBD1|TRBV18|-|TRBJ1-2
CASSDREANYGYTF
TGTGCCAGCTCCGACAGGGAAGCTAACTATGGCTACACCTTC
>-|TRBV10-3|-|TRBJ2-3
CAISETGTGVTDTQYF
TGTGCCATCAGTGAGACTGGGACGGGCGTCACAGATACGCAGTATTTT
>TRBD2|TRBV4-2|-|TRBJ2-1
CASSQGLAGVDEQFF
TGTGCCAGCAGCCAAGGACTAGCGGGAGTAGATGAGCAGTTCTTC